This T cell receptor beta chain was observed in a study of blood T cell repertoires in COVID-19. In the authors' methods: Reference gene primer amplification in the assay estimated nucleated cell counts. Sequencing used immunoSEQ multiplex PCR; TCRdb keeps in-frame clones, though not all of them. V, J and clone size are those of that table, while D and trimming were read from the DNA. This sample has 180,000 or so clones; roughly 88% occur once, and the top ten carry 10% to 15%. Deletions cut 8 bases from V and 0 bases from J, with 7 bases between. This CDR3 is 11 amino acids long. The germline V gene encodes CDR1 GTSNPN and CDR2 SVGIG (reference sequence).

Material for sequencing was PBMCs or T cells enriched from blood (not recorded which). This clonotype was obtained from a woman between 55 and 75 years old who had recovered from COVID-19. This chain joins TRBV30 and TRBJ2-5, with a possible D match to TRBD2 (6 bases). The chain's CDR3 is CAASDQETQYF. CDR3 coding DNA: TGTGCCGCTAGCGACCAAGAGACCCAGTACTTC.